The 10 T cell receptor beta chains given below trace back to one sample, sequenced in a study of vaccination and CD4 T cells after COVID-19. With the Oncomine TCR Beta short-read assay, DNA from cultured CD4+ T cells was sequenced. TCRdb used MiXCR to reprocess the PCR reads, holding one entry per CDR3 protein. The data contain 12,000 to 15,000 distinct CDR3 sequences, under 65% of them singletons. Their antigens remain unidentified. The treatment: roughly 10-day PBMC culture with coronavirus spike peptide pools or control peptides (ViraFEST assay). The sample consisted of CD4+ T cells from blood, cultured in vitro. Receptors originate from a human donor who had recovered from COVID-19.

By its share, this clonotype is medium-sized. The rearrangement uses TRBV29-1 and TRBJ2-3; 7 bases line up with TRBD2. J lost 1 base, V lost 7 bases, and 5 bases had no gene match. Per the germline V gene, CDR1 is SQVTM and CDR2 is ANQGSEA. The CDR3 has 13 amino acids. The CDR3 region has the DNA TGCAGCGCCCCTGGGGGGGGCACAGATACGCAGTATTTT. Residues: CSAPGGGTDTQYF.

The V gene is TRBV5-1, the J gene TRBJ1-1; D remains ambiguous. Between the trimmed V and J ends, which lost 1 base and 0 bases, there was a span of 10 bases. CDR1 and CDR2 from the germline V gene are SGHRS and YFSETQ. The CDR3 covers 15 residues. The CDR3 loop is CASSLTARLNTEAFF. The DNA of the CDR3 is TGCGCCAGCAGCTTGACTGCAAGGCTGAACACTGAAGCTTTCTTT.

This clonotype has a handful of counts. CDR3 DNA sequence: TGCAGTGCTATCCAGCCACTAGCGCCCTCCTACAATGAGCAGTTCTTC. It translates to CSAIQPLAPSYNEQFF. The genes are TRBV20-1 and TRBJ2-1; TRBD2 agrees at 7 bases. V shed 4 bases and J 0 bases; nucleotides not matched to a gene: 9. Germline V gives CDR1 DFQATT, CDR2 SNEGSKA (reference sequence). The CDR3 is 16 amino acids.

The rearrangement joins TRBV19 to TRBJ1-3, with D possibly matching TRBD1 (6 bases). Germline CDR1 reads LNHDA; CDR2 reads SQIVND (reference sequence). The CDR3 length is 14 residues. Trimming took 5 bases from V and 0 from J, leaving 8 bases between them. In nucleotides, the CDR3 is TGTGCCAGTAGTGTACAGGGCTCTGGAAACACCATATATTTT. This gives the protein CASSVQGSGNTIYF.

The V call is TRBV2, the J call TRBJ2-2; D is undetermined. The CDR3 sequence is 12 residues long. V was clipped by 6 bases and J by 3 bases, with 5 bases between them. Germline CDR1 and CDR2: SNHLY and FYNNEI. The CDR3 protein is CASSYYTGELFF. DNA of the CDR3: TGTGCCAGCAGCTACTACACCGGGGAGCTGTTTTTT. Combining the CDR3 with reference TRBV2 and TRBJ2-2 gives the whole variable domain EPEVTQTPSHQVTQMGQEVILRCVPISNHLYFYWYRQILGQKVEFLVSFYNNEISEKSEIFDDQFSVERPDGSNFTLKIRSTKLEDSAMYFCASSYYTGELFFGEGSRLTVL.

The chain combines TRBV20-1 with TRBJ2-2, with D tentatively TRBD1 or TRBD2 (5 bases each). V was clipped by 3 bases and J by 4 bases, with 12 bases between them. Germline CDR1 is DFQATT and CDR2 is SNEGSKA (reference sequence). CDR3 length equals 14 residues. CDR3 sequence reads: CSASPRDGTGELFF. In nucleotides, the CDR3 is TGCAGTGCTAGTCCCAGGGACGGCACCGGGGAGCTGTTTTTT.

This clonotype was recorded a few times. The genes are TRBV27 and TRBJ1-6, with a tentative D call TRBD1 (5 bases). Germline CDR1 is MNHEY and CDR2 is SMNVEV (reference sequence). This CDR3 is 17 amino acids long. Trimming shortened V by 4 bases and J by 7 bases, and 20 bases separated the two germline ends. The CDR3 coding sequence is TGTGCCAGCAGTTGGGGGATAGAAGGAGGAGGCAATTCACCCCTCCACTTT. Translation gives CASSWGIEGGGNSPLHF.

CDR3 in amino acids: CASSLGGSSGNTIYF. DNA of the CDR3: TGTGCCAGCAGCTTGGGAGGTAGCTCTGGAAACACCATATATTTT. The chain combines TRBV5-4 with TRBJ1-3; D unclear. CDR1 and CDR2 from the germline V gene are SGHNT and YYREEE (reference sequence). This CDR3 has 15 residues. V shed 0 bases and J shed 0 bases, with 7 bases lying between them.

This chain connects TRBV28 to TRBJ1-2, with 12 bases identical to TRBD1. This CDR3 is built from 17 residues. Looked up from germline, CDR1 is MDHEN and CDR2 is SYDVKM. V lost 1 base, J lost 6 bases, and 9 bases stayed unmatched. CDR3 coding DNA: TGTGCCAGCAGTTTATCTGACCCGGGACAGGGGGCGGATGGCTACACCTTC. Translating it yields CASSLSDPGQGADGYTF.

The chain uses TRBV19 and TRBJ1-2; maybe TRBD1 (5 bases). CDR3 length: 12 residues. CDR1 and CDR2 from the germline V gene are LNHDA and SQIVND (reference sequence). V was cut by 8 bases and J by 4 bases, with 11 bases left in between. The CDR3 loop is CASADSIYGYTF. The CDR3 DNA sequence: TGTGCCAGTGCCGACAGCATCTATGGCTACACCTTC.